This TCR beta chain was recovered during a study of blood T cell repertoires in COVID-19. Study information: PBMCs, B-cell-depleted T cells, or T cells provided the cDNA or gDNA that made up the material.

With 2 bases removed from V and 5 bases from J, the gap between germline ends came to 6 bases. CDR3 size: 12 residues. Germline V gene sequence: CDR1 SGHRS, CDR2 YFSETQ. The table came from immunoSEQ multiplex PCR; TCRdb's copy has only in-frame clones and leaves some out. The sample has 250,000 to 300,000 clones, approximately 83% seen once. Sequenced: peripheral blood. The chain recombines TRBV5-1 with TRBJ2-3, with D unresolved. This sequence originates from a woman in her sixties or seventies with acute or convalescent COVID-19. This chain's CDR3 is CASSFPGDTQYF. The DNA of the CDR3 is TGCGCCAGCAGCTTCCCAGGAGATACGCAGTATTTT.